This T cell receptor (beta chain) was retrieved from a study of blood T cell repertoires in COVID-19. Study details: T cells, B-cell-depleted T cells, or PBMCs supplied cDNA or gDNA.

This CDR3 is built from 18 residues. Germline CDR1 is SGHAT and CDR2 is FQNNGV. V lost 0 bases to trimming and J lost 4 bases, with 20 bases between them. Original processing notes: For nucleated cells, counts were estimated from reference gene primer amplification. Clones were read by immunoSEQ multiplex PCR, and TCRdb kept only the in-frame ones, dropping some. That table is the source of V, J and clone size, and D and trimming were worked out from the DNA. The table includes about 250,000 clones, about nine tenths detected once. Those enrolled in Seattle joined during active infection and were followed longitudinally afterward.

This chain connects TRBV11-2 to TRBJ2-3; D is possibly TRBD2 (7 bases). Sequences were obtained from peripheral blood. This TCR derives from a woman aged 30 to 39 with COVID-19, enrolled during active disease. The CDR3 region is CASSLDRGSGRMADTQYF. The CDR3 coding sequence is TGTGCCAGCAGCTTAGACAGGGGTAGCGGGCGGATGGCAGATACGCAGTATTTT. The complete variable domain, with remaining parts taken from reference TRBV11-2 and TRBJ2-3, reads EAGVAQSPRYKIIEKRQSVAFWCNPISGHATLYWYQQILGQGPKLLIQFQNNGVVDDSQLPKDRFSAERLKGVDSTLKIQPAKLEDSAVYLCASSLDRGSGRMADTQYFGPGTRLTVL.